The rows below give T cell receptor beta chains drawn from one sample of a study of blood T cell repertoires in COVID-19. Only in-frame clones appear in the TCRdb table, and some are missing; sequencing was by immunoSEQ multiplex PCR. This table holds some 280,000 clones, approximately 89% found once. Sequenced input: peripheral blood. These receptors originate from a woman between 55 and 75 years old with acute or convalescent COVID-19. CDR3s include the opening cysteine and the closing phenylalanine or tryptophan. Fields, in order: clone size, V gene, J gene, D gene, CDR3 DNA, CDR3 protein. D genes are given only for firm matches. Not every row has a clone size; where given, it reads once, few, many or a size class.

clone size: -
V gene: TRBV7-9
J gene: TRBJ2-2
D gene: -
CDR3 DNA: TGTGCCAGCAGCTTCTTACAGGGGGAGCTGTTTTTT
CDR3 protein: CASSFLQGELFF

clone size: few
V gene: TRBV4-3
J gene: TRBJ1-2
D gene: TRBD1
CDR3 DNA: TGCGCCAGCAGCCAAGGAGTGGACAGGGGGCCATTTAGGGGCTACACCTTC
CDR3 protein: CASSQGVDRGPFRGYTF

clone size: -
V gene: TRBV2
J gene: TRBJ1-2
D gene: -
CDR3 DNA: TGTGCCAGCAGTGAAAGGGCAGGGATTATGGGCTACACCTTC
CDR3 protein: CASSERAGIMGYTF

clone size: -
V gene: TRBV7-2
J gene: TRBJ1-1
D gene: TRBD1
CDR3 DNA: TGTGCCAGCAGCTTAGGGGACAGGGGACCTGAAGCTTTCTTT
CDR3 protein: CASSLGDRGPEAFF

clone size: few
V gene: TRBV24-1
J gene: TRBJ2-5
D gene: -
CDR3 DNA: TGTGCCACCAGTGATTCCCCCCCAATGGGCCAGGAGACCCAGTACTTC
CDR3 protein: CATSDSPPMGQETQYF

clone size: -
V gene: TRBV28
J gene: TRBJ2-3
D gene: TRBD1
CDR3 DNA: TGTGCCAGCATACTCAGACAGGGACCCACAGATACGCAGTATTTT
CDR3 protein: CASILRQGPTDTQYF

clone size: -
V gene: TRBV29-1
J gene: TRBJ2-3
D gene: -
CDR3 DNA: TGCAGCGCTAGAGGTACAGATACGCAGTATTTT
CDR3 protein: CSARGTDTQYF

clone size: -
V gene: TRBV7-8
J gene: TRBJ2-6
D gene: -
CDR3 DNA: TGTGCCAGCAGCTTACGGGGGGCGACCCCTATGGGGGCCAACGTCCTGACTTTC
CDR3 protein: CASSLRGATPMGANVLTF

clone size: -
V gene: TRBV6-7
J gene: TRBJ1-5
D gene: -
CDR3 DNA: TGTGCCAGCAGCTCGAGGGCCCCCCGTAGGCATTTT
CDR3 protein: CASSSRAPRRHF

clone size: -
V gene: TRBV28
J gene: TRBJ2-1
D gene: TRBD1
CDR3 DNA: TGTGCCAGCAGTTTAAGGGGGCAGTACAATGAGCAGTTCTTC
CDR3 protein: CASSLRGQYNEQFF

clone size: once
V gene: TRBV28
J gene: TRBJ1-4
D gene: TRBD1
CDR3 DNA: TGTGCCAGCAGTCCGACAGGGGGCAGGGAAAAACTGTTTTTT
CDR3 protein: CASSPTGGREKLFF

clone size: -
V gene: TRBV11-2
J gene: TRBJ2-7
D gene: TRBD1
CDR3 DNA: TGTGCCAGCAGCCCCGGGGACAGGGGTAGCGAGCAGTACTTC
CDR3 protein: CASSPGDRGSEQYF

clone size: -
V gene: TRBV11-3
J gene: TRBJ2-5
D gene: TRBD2
CDR3 DNA: TGTGCCAGCAGCCCCCGACTAGCGGGACCCGACCGGGAAGAGACCCAGTACTTC
CDR3 protein: CASSPRLAGPDREETQYF

clone size: -
V gene: TRBV7-6
J gene: TRBJ2-1
D gene: -
CDR3 DNA: TGTGCCAGCAGCTTAGGGGCCAGGCCCACCCATGAGCAGTTCTTC
CDR3 protein: CASSLGARPTHEQFF

clone size: once
V gene: TRBV7-3
J gene: TRBJ2-2
D gene: TRBD1
CDR3 DNA: TGTGCCAGCAGATTACAGGGGGACACCGGGGAGCTGTTTTTT
CDR3 protein: CASRLQGDTGELFF

clone size: few
V gene: TRBV27
J gene: TRBJ1-2
D gene: TRBD1
CDR3 DNA: TGTGCCAGCACCACAGGGGGCGATAACTATGGCTACACCTTC
CDR3 protein: CASTTGGDNYGYTF

clone size: -
V gene: TRBV6-2/TRBV6-3
J gene: TRBJ1-2
D gene: -
CDR3 DNA: TGTGCCAGCAGTACAGTTAACTATGGCTACACCTTC
CDR3 protein: CASSTVNYGYTF

clone size: -
V gene: TRBV24-1
J gene: TRBJ1-5
D gene: -
CDR3 DNA: TGTGCCACCAGTGATGTCCACTATCAGCCCCAGCATTTT
CDR3 protein: CATSDVHYQPQHF

clone size: -
V gene: TRBV2
J gene: TRBJ1-6
D gene: -
CDR3 DNA: TGTGCCAGCATTGGCTACCAGGTGACCCTCCACTTT
CDR3 protein: CASIGYQVTLHF

clone size: -
V gene: TRBV5-1
J gene: TRBJ2-1
D gene: TRBD1
CDR3 DNA: TGCGCCAGCAGCGCGGGGACAGGGGGATCCTACAATGAGCAGTTCTTC
CDR3 protein: CASSAGTGGSYNEQFF

clone size: -
V gene: TRBV18
J gene: TRBJ2-7
D gene: -
CDR3 DNA: TGTGCCAGCTCACCACCGTGGGAGACGGGCGAGCAGTACTTC
CDR3 protein: CASSPPWETGEQYF

clone size: few
V gene: TRBV5-1
J gene: TRBJ2-5
D gene: -
CDR3 DNA: TGCGCCAGCAGCCAAGTAGAAATCGTAGAAGAGACCCAGTACTTC
CDR3 protein: CASSQVEIVEETQYF

clone size: -
V gene: TRBV29-1
J gene: TRBJ2-3
D gene: TRBD2
CDR3 DNA: TGCAGCGTTCTCCTAGCGGGAGGAGATACGCAGTATTTT
CDR3 protein: CSVLLAGGDTQYF

clone size: once
V gene: TRBV15
J gene: TRBJ2-1
D gene: -
CDR3 DNA: TGTGCCACCAGCACTCTTCACGACTTCCCCTACAATGAGCAGTTCTTC
CDR3 protein: CATSTLHDFPYNEQFF

clone size: -
V gene: TRBV14
J gene: TRBJ2-7
D gene: -
CDR3 DNA: TGTGCCAGCAGCCGCCTTGGGGGCCACGAGCAGTACTTC
CDR3 protein: CASSRLGGHEQYF

clone size: -
V gene: TRBV19
J gene: TRBJ2-1
D gene: -
CDR3 DNA: TGTGCCAGTACCTCAGGATCCCGACTAGTGCTAGGTGAGCAGTTCTTC
CDR3 protein: CASTSGSRLVLGEQFF

clone size: -
V gene: TRBV6-4
J gene: TRBJ2-2
D gene: TRBD1
CDR3 DNA: TGTGCCAGCAGTGAGTGGGACAGTAACACCGGGGAGCTGTTTTTT
CDR3 protein: CASSEWDSNTGELFF

clone size: -
V gene: TRBV27
J gene: TRBJ1-1
D gene: -
CDR3 DNA: TGTGCCAGCAGTTCTGGCAGCGCCAGTAGGAACACTGAAGCTTTCTTT
CDR3 protein: CASSSGSASRNTEAFF

clone size: -
V gene: TRBV29-1
J gene: TRBJ2-7
D gene: -
CDR3 DNA: TGCAGCATCCGGGACACTCTCTACGAGCAGTACTTC
CDR3 protein: CSIRDTLYEQYF

clone size: -
V gene: TRBV2
J gene: TRBJ2-2
D gene: TRBD1
CDR3 DNA: TGTGCCACCAAGGACAGGCCGAACACCGGGGAGCTGTTTTTT
CDR3 protein: CATKDRPNTGELFF

clone size: -
V gene: TRBV5-1
J gene: TRBJ1-2
D gene: -
CDR3 DNA: TGCGCCAGCAGCTTGGATCCGGGTGGCTACACCTTC
CDR3 protein: CASSLDPGGYTF

clone size: few
V gene: TRBV9
J gene: TRBJ2-1
D gene: TRBD2
CDR3 DNA: TGTGCCAGCAGCGAGGGGGGACTAGCGGCTGGAGAGCAGTTCTTC
CDR3 protein: CASSEGGLAAGEQFF

clone size: -
V gene: TRBV27
J gene: TRBJ2-2
D gene: TRBD2
CDR3 DNA: TGTGCCAGCAGTTCCGTTGGGACTAGCGGTTCCGGGGAGCTGTTTTTT
CDR3 protein: CASSSVGTSGSGELFF

clone size: -
V gene: TRBV5-6
J gene: TRBJ1-5
D gene: TRBD1
CDR3 DNA: TGTGCCAGCAGCTTGATTGGGAAACAGGGGGCCGGGCAGCCCCAGCATTTT
CDR3 protein: CASSLIGKQGAGQPQHF

clone size: -
V gene: TRBV7-9
J gene: TRBJ1-3
D gene: TRBD1
CDR3 DNA: TGTGCCAGCAGCCGGACAGGGTCGGGAAACACCATATATTTT
CDR3 protein: CASSRTGSGNTIYF

clone size: -
V gene: TRBV29-1
J gene: TRBJ1-2
D gene: -
CDR3 DNA: TGCAGCGTCCCAGAAGGGGCGTGGGGCTACACCTTC
CDR3 protein: CSVPEGAWGYTF

clone size: -
V gene: TRBV28
J gene: TRBJ1-5
D gene: TRBD1
CDR3 DNA: TGTGCCAGCAGTGGGCCAGACAGGGGTTATATGGGCAATCAGCCCCAGCATTTT
CDR3 protein: CASSGPDRGYMGNQPQHF

clone size: -
V gene: TRBV18
J gene: TRBJ2-1
D gene: TRBD2
CDR3 DNA: TGTGCCAGCTCTCTTGGGACTAGCGGGGTGTACTACAATGAGCAGTTCTTC
CDR3 protein: CASSLGTSGVYYNEQFF

clone size: -
V gene: TRBV4-3
J gene: TRBJ2-5
D gene: TRBD2
CDR3 DNA: TGCGCCAGCAGCCAAGTGGGGGGGACGGAGACCCAGTACTTC
CDR3 protein: CASSQVGGTETQYF

clone size: -
V gene: TRBV11-3
J gene: TRBJ2-3
D gene: -
CDR3 DNA: TGTGCCAGCAGCTACAGACAGTCAGATACGCAGTATTTT
CDR3 protein: CASSYRQSDTQYF

clone size: -
V gene: TRBV30
J gene: TRBJ2-5
D gene: -
CDR3 DNA: TGTGCCTGGACCCAGGGGAGTTCGCGAGAGACCCAGTACTTC
CDR3 protein: CAWTQGSSRETQYF

clone size: -
V gene: TRBV28
J gene: TRBJ2-2
D gene: -
CDR3 DNA: TGTGCCAGCAGCGGACAGCCGAACACCGGGGAGCTGTTTTTT
CDR3 protein: CASSGQPNTGELFF

clone size: -
V gene: TRBV6-6
J gene: TRBJ2-1
D gene: -
CDR3 DNA: TGTGCCAGCAGGGAAGTCGGGAGTGAGCAGTTCTTC
CDR3 protein: CASREVGSEQFF

clone size: -
V gene: TRBV7-8
J gene: TRBJ1-2
D gene: TRBD1
CDR3 DNA: TGTGCCAGCAGCCCAGGACAGGGTAACGACTATGGCTACACCTTC
CDR3 protein: CASSPGQGNDYGYTF

clone size: -
V gene: TRBV27
J gene: TRBJ2-7
D gene: TRBD1
CDR3 DNA: TGTGCCAGCAGTTTGGGGACAGGGTTTTACGAGCAGTACTTC
CDR3 protein: CASSLGTGFYEQYF

clone size: -
V gene: TRBV9
J gene: TRBJ2-1
D gene: -
CDR3 DNA: TGTGCCAGCAGCGTAGGGGTGGCGGGCAATGAGCAGTTCTTC
CDR3 protein: CASSVGVAGNEQFF

clone size: -
V gene: TRBV12-3/TRBV12-4
J gene: TRBJ1-5
D gene: -
CDR3 DNA: TGTGCCAGCGGACAGAATCAGCCCCAGCATTTT
CDR3 protein: CASGQNQPQHF

clone size: -
V gene: TRBV20-1
J gene: TRBJ2-7
D gene: -
CDR3 DNA: TGCAGTGCTAGTTCTAGCTATTACGAGCAGTACTTC
CDR3 protein: CSASSSYYEQYF

clone size: -
V gene: TRBV5-1
J gene: TRBJ1-2
D gene: TRBD1
CDR3 DNA: TGCGCCAGCAGCCCCCGGGGACAGGGGGCGAATGGCTACACCTTC
CDR3 protein: CASSPRGQGANGYTF